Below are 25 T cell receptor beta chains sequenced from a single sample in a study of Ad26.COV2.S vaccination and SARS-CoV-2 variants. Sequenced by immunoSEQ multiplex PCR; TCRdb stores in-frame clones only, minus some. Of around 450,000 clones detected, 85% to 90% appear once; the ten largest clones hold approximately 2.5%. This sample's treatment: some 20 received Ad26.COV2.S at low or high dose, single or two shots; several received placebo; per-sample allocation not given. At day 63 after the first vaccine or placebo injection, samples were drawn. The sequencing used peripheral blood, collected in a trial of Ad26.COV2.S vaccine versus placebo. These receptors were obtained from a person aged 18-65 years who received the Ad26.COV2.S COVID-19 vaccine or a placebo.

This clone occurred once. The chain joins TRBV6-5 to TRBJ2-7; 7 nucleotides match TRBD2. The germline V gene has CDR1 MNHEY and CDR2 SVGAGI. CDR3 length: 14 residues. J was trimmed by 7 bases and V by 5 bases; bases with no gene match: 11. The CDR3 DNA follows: TGTGCCAGCAGTACTCTTCCGGGAGGTTATGAGCAGTACGTC. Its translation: CASSTLPGGYEQYV.

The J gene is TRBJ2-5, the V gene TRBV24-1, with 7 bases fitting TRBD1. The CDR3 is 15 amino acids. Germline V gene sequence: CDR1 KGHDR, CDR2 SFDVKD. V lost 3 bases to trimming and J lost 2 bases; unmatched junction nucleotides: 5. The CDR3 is CATSDPGTAQETQYF. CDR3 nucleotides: TGTGCCACCAGTGATCCTGGGACAGCACAAGAGACCCAGTACTTC.

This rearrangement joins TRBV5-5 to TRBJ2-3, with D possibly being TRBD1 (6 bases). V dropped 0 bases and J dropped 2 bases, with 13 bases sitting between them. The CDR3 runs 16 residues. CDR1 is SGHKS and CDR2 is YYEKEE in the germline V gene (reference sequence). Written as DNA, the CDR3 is TGTGCCAGCAGCTTGGCTCGGACAGAGATCACAGATACGCAGTATTTT. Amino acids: CASSLARTEITDTQYF.

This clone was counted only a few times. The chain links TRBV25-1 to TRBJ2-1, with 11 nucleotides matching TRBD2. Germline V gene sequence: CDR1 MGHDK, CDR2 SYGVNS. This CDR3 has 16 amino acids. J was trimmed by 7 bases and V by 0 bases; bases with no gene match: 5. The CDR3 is CASSEYRASGGNEQFF. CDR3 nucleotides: TGTGCCAGCAGTGAATATAGGGCTAGCGGGGGGAATGAGCAGTTCTTC. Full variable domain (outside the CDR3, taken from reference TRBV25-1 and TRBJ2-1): EADIYQTPRYLVIGTGKKITLECSQTMGHDKMYWYQQDPGMELHLIHYSYGVNSTEKGDLSSESTVSRIRTEHFPLTLESARPSHTSQYLCASSEYRASGGNEQFFGPGTRLTVL.

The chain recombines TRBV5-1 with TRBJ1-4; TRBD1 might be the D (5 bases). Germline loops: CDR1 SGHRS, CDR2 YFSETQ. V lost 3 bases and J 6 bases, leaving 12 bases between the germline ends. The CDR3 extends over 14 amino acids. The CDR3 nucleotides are TGCGCCAGCAGCTGGCTGGGCAGGGATGAAAAACTGTTTTTT. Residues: CASSWLGRDEKLFF.

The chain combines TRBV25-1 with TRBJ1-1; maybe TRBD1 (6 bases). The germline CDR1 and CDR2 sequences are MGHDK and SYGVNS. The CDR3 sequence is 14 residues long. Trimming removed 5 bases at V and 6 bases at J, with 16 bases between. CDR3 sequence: CASSKPEGQSEAFF. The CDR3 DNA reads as TGTGCCAGCAGTAAACCCGAAGGACAGTCTGAAGCTTTCTTT.

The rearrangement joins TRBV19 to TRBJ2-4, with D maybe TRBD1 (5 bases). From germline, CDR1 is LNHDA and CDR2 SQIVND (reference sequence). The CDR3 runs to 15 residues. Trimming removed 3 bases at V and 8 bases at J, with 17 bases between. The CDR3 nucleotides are TGTGCCAGTAGTATCAGTACCCAAGGGGCAGACATTCAGTACTTC. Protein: CASSISTQGADIQYF.

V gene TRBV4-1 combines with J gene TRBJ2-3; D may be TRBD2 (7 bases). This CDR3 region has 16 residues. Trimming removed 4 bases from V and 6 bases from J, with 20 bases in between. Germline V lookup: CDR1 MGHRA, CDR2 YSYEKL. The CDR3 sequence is CASSPGYGAGADTQYF. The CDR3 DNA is TGCGCCAGCAGCCCCGGATACGGGGCGGGGGCTGATACGCAGTATTTT.

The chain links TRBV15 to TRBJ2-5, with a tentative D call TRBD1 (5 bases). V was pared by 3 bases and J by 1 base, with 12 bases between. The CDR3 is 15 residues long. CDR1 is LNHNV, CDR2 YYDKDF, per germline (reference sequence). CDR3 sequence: CATSSIQGSQETQYF. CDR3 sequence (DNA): TGTGCCACCAGCAGTATTCAGGGATCCCAAGAGACCCAGTACTTC.

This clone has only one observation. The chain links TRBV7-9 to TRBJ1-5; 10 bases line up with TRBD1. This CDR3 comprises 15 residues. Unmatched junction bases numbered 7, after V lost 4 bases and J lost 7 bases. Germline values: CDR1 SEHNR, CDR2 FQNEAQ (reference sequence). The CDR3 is CASSSNGQGVQPQHF. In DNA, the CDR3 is TGTGCCAGCAGCTCCAATGGACAGGGGGTACAGCCCCAGCATTTT. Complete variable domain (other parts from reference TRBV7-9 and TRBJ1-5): DTGVSQNPRHKITKRGQNVTFRCDPISEHNRLYWYRQTLGQGPEFLTYFQNEAQLEKSRLLSDRFSAERPKGSFSTLEIQRTEQGDSAMYLCASSSNGQGVQPQHFGDGTRLSIL.

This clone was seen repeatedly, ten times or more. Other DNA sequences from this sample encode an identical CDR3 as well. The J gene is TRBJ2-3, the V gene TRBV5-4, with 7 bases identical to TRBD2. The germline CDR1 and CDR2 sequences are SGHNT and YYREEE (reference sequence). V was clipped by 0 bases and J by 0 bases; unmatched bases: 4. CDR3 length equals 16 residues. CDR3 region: CASSLALADSTDTQYF. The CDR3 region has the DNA TGTGCCAGCAGCTTGGCCCTAGCGGATAGCACAGATACGCAGTATTTT.

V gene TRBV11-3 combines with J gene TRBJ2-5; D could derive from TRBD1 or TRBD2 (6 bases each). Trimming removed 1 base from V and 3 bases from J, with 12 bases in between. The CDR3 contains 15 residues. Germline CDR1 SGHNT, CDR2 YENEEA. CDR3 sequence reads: CASSLVGGIEETQYF. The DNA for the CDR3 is TGTGCCAGCAGCTTAGTCGGGGGCATCGAAGAGACCCAGTACTTC.

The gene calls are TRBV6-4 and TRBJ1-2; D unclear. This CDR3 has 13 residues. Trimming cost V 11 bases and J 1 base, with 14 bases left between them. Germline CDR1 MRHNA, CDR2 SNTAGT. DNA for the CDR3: TGTGCCCCAGAGACCTACGTTAACTATGGCTACACCTTC. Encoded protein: CAPETYVNYGYTF.

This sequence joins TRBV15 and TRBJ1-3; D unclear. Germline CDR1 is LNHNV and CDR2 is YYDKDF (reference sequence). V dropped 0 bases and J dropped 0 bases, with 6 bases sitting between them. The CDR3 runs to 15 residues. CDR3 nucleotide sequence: TGTGCCACCAGCAGAGATATGTACTCTGGAAACACCATATATTTT. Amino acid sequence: CATSRDMYSGNTIYF.

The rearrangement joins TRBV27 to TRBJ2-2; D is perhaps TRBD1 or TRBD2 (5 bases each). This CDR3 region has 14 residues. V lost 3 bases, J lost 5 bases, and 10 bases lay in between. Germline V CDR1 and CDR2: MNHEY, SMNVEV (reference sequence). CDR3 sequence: CASSFVGVTGELFF. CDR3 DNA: TGTGCCAGCAGTTTCGTGGGGGTTACCGGGGAGCTGTTTTTT.

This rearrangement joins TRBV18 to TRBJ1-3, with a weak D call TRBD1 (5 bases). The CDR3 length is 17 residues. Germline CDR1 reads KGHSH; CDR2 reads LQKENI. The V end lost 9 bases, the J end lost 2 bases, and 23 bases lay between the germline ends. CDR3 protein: CASGRASGRRPGNTIYF. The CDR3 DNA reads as TGTGCCAGTGGTCGGGCCTCGGGGCGAAGGCCTGGAAACACCATATATTTT.

CDR3: CASSPPDRLSTDTQYF. CDR3 nucleotide sequence: TGTGCCAGCTCACCACCCGACAGACTATCCACAGATACGCAGTATTTT. The J gene is TRBJ2-3, the V gene TRBV18; the D call may be TRBD1 or TRBD2 (5 bases each). The CDR3 covers 16 residues. Trimming cost V 0 bases and J 2 bases, with 12 bases left between them. Germline CDR1 is KGHSH and CDR2 is LQKENI.

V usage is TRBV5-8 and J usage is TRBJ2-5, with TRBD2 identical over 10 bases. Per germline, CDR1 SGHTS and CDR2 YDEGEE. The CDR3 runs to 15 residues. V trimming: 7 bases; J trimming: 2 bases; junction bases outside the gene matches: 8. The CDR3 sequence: CASDLAGAGQETQYF. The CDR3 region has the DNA TGTGCCAGCGACCTAGCGGGGGCCGGACAAGAGACCCAGTACTTC.

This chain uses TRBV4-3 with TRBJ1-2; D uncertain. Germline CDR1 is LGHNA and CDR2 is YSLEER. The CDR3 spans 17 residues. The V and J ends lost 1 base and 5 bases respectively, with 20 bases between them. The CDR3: CASSQGDYRAALYGYTF. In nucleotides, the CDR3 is TGCGCCAGCAGCCAAGGGGATTACAGAGCCGCTTTGTATGGCTACACCTTC.

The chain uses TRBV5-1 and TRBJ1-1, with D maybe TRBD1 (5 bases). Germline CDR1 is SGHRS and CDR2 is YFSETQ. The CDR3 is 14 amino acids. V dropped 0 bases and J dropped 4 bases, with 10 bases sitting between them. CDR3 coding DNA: TGCGCCAGCAGCTTGGGACAGTTTGGCACTGAAGCTTTCTTT. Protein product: CASSLGQFGTEAFF.

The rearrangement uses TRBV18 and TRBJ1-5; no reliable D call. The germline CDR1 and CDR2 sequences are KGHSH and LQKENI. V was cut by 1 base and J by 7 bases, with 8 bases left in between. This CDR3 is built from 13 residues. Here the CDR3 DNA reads TGTGCCAGCTCACCACAAGAGACACAGCCCCAGCATTTT. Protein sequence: CASSPQETQPQHF.

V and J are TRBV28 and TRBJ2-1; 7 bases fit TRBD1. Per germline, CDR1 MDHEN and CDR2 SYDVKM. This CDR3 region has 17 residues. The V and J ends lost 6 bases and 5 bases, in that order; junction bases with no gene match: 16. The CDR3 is CASSANSGTANDNEQFF. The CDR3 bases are TGTGCCAGCAGCGCTAATTCCGGGACAGCGAATGACAATGAGCAGTTCTTC.

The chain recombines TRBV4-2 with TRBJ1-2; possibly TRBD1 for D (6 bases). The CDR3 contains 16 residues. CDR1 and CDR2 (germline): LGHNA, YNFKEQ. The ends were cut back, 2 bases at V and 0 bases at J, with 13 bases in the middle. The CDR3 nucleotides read TGTGCCAGCAGCCAACCCGCCGCAGGGGCTAACTATGGCTACACCTTC. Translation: CASSQPAAGANYGYTF.

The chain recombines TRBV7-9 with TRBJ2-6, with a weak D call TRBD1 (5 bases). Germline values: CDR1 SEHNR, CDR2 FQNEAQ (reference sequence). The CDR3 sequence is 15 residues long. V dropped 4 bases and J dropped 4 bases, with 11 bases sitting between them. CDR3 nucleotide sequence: TGTGCCAGCAGCTCCCCTAGGGGAGGGGCCAACGTCCTGACTTTC. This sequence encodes CASSSPRGGANVLTF.

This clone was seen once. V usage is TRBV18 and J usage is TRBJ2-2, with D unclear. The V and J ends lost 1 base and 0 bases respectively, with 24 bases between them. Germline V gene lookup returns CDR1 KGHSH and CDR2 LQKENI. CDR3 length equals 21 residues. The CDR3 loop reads CASSPLYIVPYQLTNTGELFF. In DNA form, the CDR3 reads TGTGCCAGCTCACCACTCTACATAGTCCCATACCAACTTACGAACACCGGGGAGCTGTTTTTT. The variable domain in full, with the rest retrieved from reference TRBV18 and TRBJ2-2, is NAGVMQNPRHLVRRRGQEARLRCSPMKGHSHVYWYRQLPEEGLKFMVYLQKENIIDESGMPKERFSAEFPKEGPSILRIQQVVRGDSAAYFCASSPLYIVPYQLTNTGELFFGEGSRLTVL.